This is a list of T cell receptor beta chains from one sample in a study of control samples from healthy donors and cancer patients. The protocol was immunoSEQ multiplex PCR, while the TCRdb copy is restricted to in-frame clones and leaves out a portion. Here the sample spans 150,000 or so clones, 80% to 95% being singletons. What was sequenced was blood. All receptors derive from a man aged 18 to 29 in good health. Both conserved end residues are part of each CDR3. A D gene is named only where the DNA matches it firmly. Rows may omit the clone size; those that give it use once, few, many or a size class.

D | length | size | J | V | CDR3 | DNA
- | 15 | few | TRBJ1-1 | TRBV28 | CASSQPGQTNTEAFF | TGTGCCAGCTCCCAACCTGGGCAAACGAACACTGAAGCTTTCTTT
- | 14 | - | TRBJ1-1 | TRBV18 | CASSTSVGSTEAFF | TGTGCCAGCTCAACTTCTGTTGGGTCCACTGAAGCTTTCTTT
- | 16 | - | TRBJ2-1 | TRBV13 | CASSSNIPSSYNEQFF | TGTGCCAGCAGCTCAAATATTCCAAGCTCCTACAATGAGCAGTTCTTC
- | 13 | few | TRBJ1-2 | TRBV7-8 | CASSLAPGNGYTF | TGTGCCAGCAGCTTAGCGCCGGGGAACGGCTACACCTTC
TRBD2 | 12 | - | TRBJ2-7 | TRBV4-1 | CASSQAGGEQYF | TGCGCCAGCAGCCAAGCGGGGGGCGAGCAGTACTTC
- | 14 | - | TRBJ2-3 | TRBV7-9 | CASSRGSGTDTQYF | TGTGCCAGCAGCCGAGGGTCCGGGACAGATACGCAGTATTTT
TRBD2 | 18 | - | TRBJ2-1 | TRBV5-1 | CASSLGGFGTSGRNEQFF | TGCGCCAGCAGCTTGGGGGGCTTTGGGACTAGCGGGAGGAATGAGCAGTTCTTC
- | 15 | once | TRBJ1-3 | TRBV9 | CASSARVGSGNTIYF | TGTGCCAGCAGCGCGCGAGTAGGCTCTGGAAACACCATATATTTT
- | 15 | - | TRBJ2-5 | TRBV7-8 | CASSLSFRDQETQYF | TGTGCCAGCAGCTTATCGTTCCGGGACCAAGAGACCCAGTACTTC
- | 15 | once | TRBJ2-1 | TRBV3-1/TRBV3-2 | CASSQGPGWDNEQFF | TGTGCCAGCAGCCAAGGTCCAGGGTGGGACAATGAGCAGTTCTTC
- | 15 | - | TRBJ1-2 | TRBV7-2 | CASSLAQGQPYGYTF | TGTGCCAGCAGCTTAGCCCAAGGACAGCCCTATGGCTACACCTTC
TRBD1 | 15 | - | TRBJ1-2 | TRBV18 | CASSLGRGTGYGYTF | TGTGCCAGCTCACTCGGGCGGGGGACAGGTTATGGCTACACCTTC
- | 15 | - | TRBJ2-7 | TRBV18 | CASSPEGVGSYEQYF | TGTGCCAGCTCACCGGAGGGTGTCGGCTCCTACGAGCAGTACTTC
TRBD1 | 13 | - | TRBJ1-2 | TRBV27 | CASSSGTGRGYTF | TGTGCCAGCAGTTCCGGGACAGGGAGGGGCTACACCTTC
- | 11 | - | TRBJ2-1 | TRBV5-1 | CASSLADEQFF | TGCGCCAGCAGCTTGGCGGATGAGCAGTTCTTC
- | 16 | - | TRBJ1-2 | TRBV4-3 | CASSQDRAGRGYGYTF | TGCGCCAGCAGCCAAGATCGGGCGGGGAGGGGGTATGGCTACACCTTC
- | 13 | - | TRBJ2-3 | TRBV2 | CASSGLFTDTQYF | TGTGCCAGCAGTGGGTTATTCACAGATACGCAGTATTTT
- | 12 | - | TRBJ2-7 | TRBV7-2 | CASSLGGREQYF | TGTGCCAGCAGCTTGGGGGGGCGGGAGCAGTACTTC
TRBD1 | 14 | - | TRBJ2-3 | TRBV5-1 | CASSADRVGATQYF | TGCGCCAGCAGCGCAGACAGGGTAGGGGCTACGCAGTATTTT
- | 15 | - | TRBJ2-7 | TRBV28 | CASVMSWQGLSEQYF | TGTGCCAGCGTTATGTCTTGGCAGGGACTTAGCGAGCAGTACTTC
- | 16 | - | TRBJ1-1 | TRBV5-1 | CASSPMWDPMNTEAFF | TGCGCCAGCAGCCCCATGTGGGATCCTATGAACACTGAAGCTTTCTTT
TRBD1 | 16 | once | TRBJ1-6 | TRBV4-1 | CASSRTPGQLNSPLHF | TGCGCCAGCAGTCGTACCCCGGGACAGCTTAATTCACCCCTCCACTTT
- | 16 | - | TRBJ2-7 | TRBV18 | CASSPSGRLRNYEQYF | TGTGCCAGCTCACCGTCTGGTCGACTCCGTAACTACGAGCAGTACTTC
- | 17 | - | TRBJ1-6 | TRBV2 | CASSPWLGGGGHSPLHF | TGTGCCAGCAGTCCCTGGCTCGGAGGAGGGGGTCATTCACCCCTCCACTTT
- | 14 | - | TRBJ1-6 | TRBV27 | CASSSWTGNSPLHF | TGTGCCAGCAGTTCATGGACGGGAAATTCACCCCTCCACTTT
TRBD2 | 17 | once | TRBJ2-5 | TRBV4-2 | CASSQGTSGRMLETQYF | TGTGCCAGCAGCCAAGGGACTAGCGGGAGGATGTTGGAGACCCAGTACTTC
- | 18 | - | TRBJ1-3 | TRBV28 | CASTSTGDRGAPGNTIYF | TGTGCCAGCACTTCAACAGGTGATCGGGGGGCGCCTGGAAACACCATATATTTT
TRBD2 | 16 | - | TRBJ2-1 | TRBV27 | CASTRGGRANYNEQFF | TGTGCCAGCACGAGAGGCGGGAGGGCGAACTACAATGAGCAGTTCTTC
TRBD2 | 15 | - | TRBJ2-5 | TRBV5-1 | CASSHEGTREETQYF | TGCGCCAGCAGCCATGAAGGGACTAGGGAAGAGACCCAGTACTTC
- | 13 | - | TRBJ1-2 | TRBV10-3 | CAVFLGGPSGYTF | TGTGCCGTCTTCTTGGGGGGACCCTCTGGCTACACCTTC
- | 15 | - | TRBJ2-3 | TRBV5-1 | CASSRISGVADTQYF | TGCGCCAGCAGTCGGATCTCGGGGGTCGCAGATACGCAGTATTTT
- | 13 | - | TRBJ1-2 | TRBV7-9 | CASSLMVNYGYTF | TGTGCCAGCAGCTTGATGGTAAACTATGGCTACACCTTC
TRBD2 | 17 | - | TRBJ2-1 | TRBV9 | CASSVTAGERTYNEQFF | TGTGCCAGCAGCGTAACCGCGGGAGAAAGGACCTACAATGAGCAGTTCTTC
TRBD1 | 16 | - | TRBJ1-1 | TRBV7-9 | CASSLGGTGMGTEAFF | TGTGCCAGCAGCTTAGGAGGGACAGGGATGGGAACTGAAGCTTTCTTT
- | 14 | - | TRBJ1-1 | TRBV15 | CATSGIRKNTEAFF | TGTGCCACCAGCGGCATCCGAAAGAACACTGAAGCTTTCTTT
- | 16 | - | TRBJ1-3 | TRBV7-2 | CASSLIEAHRGNTIYF | TGTGCCAGCAGCTTGATAGAAGCGCACCGGGGAAACACCATATATTTT
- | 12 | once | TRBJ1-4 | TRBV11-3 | CASSLSFPELSF | TGTGCCAGCAGCTTAAGCTTTCCAGAATTATCGTTT
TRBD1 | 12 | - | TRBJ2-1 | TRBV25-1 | CASSPNRGRQFF | TGTGCCAGCAGCCCTAACAGGGGGCGTCAGTTCTTC
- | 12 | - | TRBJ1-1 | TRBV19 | CASSMRGTEAFF | TGTGCCAGTAGTATGCGGGGAACTGAAGCTTTCTTT
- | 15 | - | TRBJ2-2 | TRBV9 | CASSVAGLNTGELFF | TGTGCCAGCAGCGTAGCGGGATTGAACACCGGGGAGCTGTTTTTT
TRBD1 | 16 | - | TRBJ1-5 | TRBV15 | CATSRDRPGGYQPQHF | TGTGCCACCAGCAGAGATCGTCCAGGGGGTTATCAGCCCCAGCATTTT
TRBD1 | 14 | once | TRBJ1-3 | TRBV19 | CASFNRGDGNTIYF | TGTGCCAGTTTTAACAGGGGCGACGGAAACACCATATATTTT
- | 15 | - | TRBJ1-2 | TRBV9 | CASSESYKDGDGYTF | TGTGCCAGCAGCGAGTCCTATAAGGATGGGGATGGCTACACCTTC
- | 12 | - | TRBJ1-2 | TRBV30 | CAWSVGPGGYTF | TGTGCCTGGAGTGTAGGCCCGGGCGGCTACACCTTC
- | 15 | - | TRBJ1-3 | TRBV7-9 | CASLNLATDGNTIYF | TGTGCCAGCCTCAATCTGGCCACAGATGGAAACACCATATATTTT
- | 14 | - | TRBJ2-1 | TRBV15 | CATSIPRGYNEQFF | TGTGCCACCAGCATACCACGGGGGTACAATGAGCAGTTCTTC
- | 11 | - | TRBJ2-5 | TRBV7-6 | CASADQETQYF | TGTGCCAGCGCGGACCAAGAGACCCAGTACTTC
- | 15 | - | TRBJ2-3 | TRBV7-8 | CATDGVATSTDTQYF | TGTGCCACCGATGGGGTAGCGACTAGCACAGATACGCAGTATTTT
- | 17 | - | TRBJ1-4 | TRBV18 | CASSLRQDRPTNEKLFF | TGTGCCAGCTCACTACGACAGGACCGCCCAACTAATGAAAAACTGTTTTTT
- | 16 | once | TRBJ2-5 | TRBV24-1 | CATSDLTGVRGETQYF | TGTGCCACCAGTGATTTAACCGGCGTACGTGGGGAGACCCAGTACTTC
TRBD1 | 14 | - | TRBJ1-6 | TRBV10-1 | CASSRDRANSPLHF | TGCGCCAGCAGCCGGGACAGGGCAAATTCACCCCTCCACTTT
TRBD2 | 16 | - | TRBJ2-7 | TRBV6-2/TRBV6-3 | CASSDPSGGVSGEQYF | TGTGCCAGCAGCGACCCCAGCGGGGGGGTAAGCGGCGAGCAGTACTTC
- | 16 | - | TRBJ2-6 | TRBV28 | CASSLGVMLGANVLTF | TGTGCCAGCAGTTTAGGGGTCATGCTTGGGGCCAACGTCCTGACTTTC
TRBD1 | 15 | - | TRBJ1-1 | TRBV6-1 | CASSEPGQMNTEAFF | TGTGCCAGCAGTGAACCGGGACAGATGAACACTGAAGCTTTCTTT